This TCR beta chain derives from a study of T-cell reconstitution after alpha-beta-depleted transplantation in children. Unique molecular identifiers were used in preparing the TCRbeta library. TCRdb passed the PCR reads through MiXCR, listing each CDR3 protein once. The repertoire holds 600,000 to 800,000 distinct CDR3 sequences, with approximately 14% as singletons. Whole-study findings and limits: Reports say that about two months after transplant, the alpha-beta T cells came out of several hundred graft clones that had expanded.

This clonotype was detected ten times or more. Its antigen remains unidentified. V lost 5 bases to trimming and J lost 5 bases, with 28 bases between them. The germline gives CDR1 DFQATT, CDR2 SNEGSKA (reference sequence). The CDR3 loop spans 18 amino acids. J is TRBJ2-1 and V is TRBV20-1, with a weak D call TRBD2 (5 bases). This receptor was obtained from a girl aged 2 to 9 with congenital amegakaryocytic thrombocytopenia, due to receive a stem cell transplant. This material consisted of PBMCs, taken before TCRalphabeta/CD19-depleted stem cell transplant. The CDR3: CSAFTPRVTLSGDNEQFF. CDR3 nucleotides: TGCAGTGCTTTCACCCCCCGGGTTACCTTATCCGGGGACAATGAGCAGTTCTTC.